These 16 T cell receptor beta chains were all obtained from the same sample, sequenced in a study of blood T cell repertoires in COVID-19. Profiled with immunoSEQ multiplex PCR; TCRdb holds only in-frame clones, not every one. Here the sample spans approximately 120,000 clones, about 88% being singletons. Sequenced input: peripheral blood. The receptor set was obtained from a woman of 80 years or more with acute or convalescent COVID-19.

The chain employs TRBV5-4 and TRBJ2-3, with TRBD2 identical over 10 bases. Trimming took 0 bases from V and 2 from J; bases not matched to a gene: 6. The CDR3 runs to 17 residues. Germline CDR1 and CDR2: SGHNT and YYREEE (reference sequence). For the CDR3, the DNA is TGTGCCAGCAGCTTGGCCCTTACTAGCGGGAACACAGATACGCAGTATTTT. Residues: CASSLALTSGNTDTQYF.

This chain connects TRBV5-1 to TRBJ1-6, with D perhaps TRBD1 (6 bases). With 4 bases removed from V and 9 bases from J, the gap between germline ends came to 17 bases. Germline lookup yields CDR1 SGHRS and CDR2 YFSETQ. This CDR3 region has 15 residues. The CDR3 is CASSPDTIGGSPLHF. Written as DNA, the CDR3 is TGCGCCAGCAGCCCCGACACGATAGGGGGTTCACCCCTCCACTTT.

CDR3 residues: CASLGSGATDTQYF. Here the CDR3 DNA reads TGTGCCAGCCTGGGGAGCGGGGCCACAGATACGCAGTATTTT. The V call is TRBV6-5, the J call TRBJ2-3; 7 bases line up with TRBD2. Per germline, CDR1 MNHEY and CDR2 SVGAGI. The CDR3 loop spans 14 amino acids. V lost 8 bases to trimming and J lost 2 bases; unmatched junction nucleotides: 7.

The gene calls are TRBV7-9 and TRBJ2-3; 8 bases line up with TRBD1. The CDR3 totals 15 residues. The J segment lost 4 bases and the V segment lost 5 bases, leaving 8 bases of the junction unmatched. Germline V CDR1 and CDR2: SEHNR, FQNEAQ (reference sequence). CDR3 protein: CASSPGDRQADTQYF. The CDR3 DNA reads as TGTGCCAGCAGCCCAGGGGACAGGCAGGCAGATACGCAGTATTTT.

The chain uses TRBV3-1 (or the pseudogene TRBV3-2) and TRBJ2-7, with 7 bases identical to TRBD2. The germline V gene has CDR1 LGHDT and CDR2 YNNKEL (reference sequence). V shed 4 bases and J 0 bases; nucleotides not matched to a gene: 6. The CDR3 loop spans 15 amino acids. The CDR3 DNA reads as TGTGCCAGCAGCCCCCGCGGGGGACCCTCCTACGAGCAGTACTTC. It specifies CASSPRGGPSYEQYF.

The rearrangement joins TRBV28 to TRBJ2-1; D is uncertain. Germline loops: CDR1 MDHEN, CDR2 SYDVKM. With 5 bases removed from V and 0 bases from J, the gap between germline ends came to 14 bases. This CDR3 has 16 residues. The chain's CDR3 is CASSPRQTHSYNEQFF. In DNA, the CDR3 is TGTGCCAGCAGTCCCCGACAAACGCACTCCTACAATGAGCAGTTCTTC.

The rearrangement links TRBV12-3 or TRBV12-4 to TRBJ1-2; 7 bases map to TRBD1. The CDR3 length is 13 residues. V was pared by 3 bases and J by 7 bases, with 5 bases of the junction left unmatched. This chain's CDR3 is CASSFQGEGGYTF. The CDR3 nucleotides are TGTGCCAGCAGTTTTCAGGGGGAAGGTGGCTACACCTTC.

V and J are TRBV11-2 and TRBJ2-7; 8 bases fit TRBD2. The junction had 11 bases not matched to a gene; V was cut back by 7 bases and J by 3 bases. The CDR3 is 15 residues long. Germline CDR1 is SGHAT and CDR2 is FQNNGV. CDR3 nucleotide sequence: TGTGCCAGCACCTCGGAGCGGGAGACTCTCTACGAGCAGTACTTC. Translated, it gives CASTSERETLYEQYF.

The chain joins TRBV5-4 to TRBJ2-1, with 7 nucleotides matching TRBD1. J gave up 5 bases and V 0 bases, and 2 bases lay outside the gene matches. There are 14 residues in the CDR3. CDR1 and CDR2 from the germline V gene are SGHNT and YYREEE (reference sequence). The CDR3 sequence is CASSLVTGDNEQFF. CDR3 coding DNA: TGTGCCAGCAGCTTGGTAACAGGGGACAATGAGCAGTTCTTC.

The rearrangement links TRBV12-3 or TRBV12-4 to TRBJ1-5; D gene uncertain. This CDR3 is 11 amino acids long. The ends were cut back, 3 bases at V and 9 bases at J, with 6 bases in the middle. The CDR3 spells CASSFNWPQHF. As DNA, the CDR3 is TGTGCCAGCAGTTTTAACTGGCCCCAGCATTTT.

This chain links TRBV2 with TRBJ2-2; TRBD1 matches at 7 bases. The germline gives CDR1 SNHLY, CDR2 FYNNEI. Trimming at V came to 8 bases and at J to 6 bases, leaving 6 bases not matched to a gene. The CDR3 sequence is 13 residues long. CDR3 DNA sequence: TGTGCCAGCTCCCCTAGGGGGCCCGGGGAGCTGTTTTTT. Encoded protein: CASSPRGPGELFF.

The chain links TRBV3-1 (or the pseudogene TRBV3-2) to TRBJ1-2, with a weak D call TRBD1 (6 bases). The CDR3 totals 14 residues. Germline values: CDR1 LGHDT, CDR2 YNNKEL (reference sequence). Trimming shortened V by 1 base and J by 4 bases, and 10 bases separated the two germline ends. Here the CDR3 reads CASSQAQGGYGYTF. The DNA for the CDR3 is TGTGCCAGCAGCCAAGCCCAAGGGGGCTATGGCTACACCTTC.

The genes are TRBV19 and TRBJ1-2, with D maybe TRBD1 (5 bases). The CDR3 is made up of 12 amino acids. CDR1 and CDR2 from the germline V gene are LNHDA and SQIVND (reference sequence). Trimming pared 4 bases from V and 5 bases from J, leaving 8 bases between. CDR3 in DNA: TGTGCCAGTAGTAACTCAGGGTATGGCTACACCTTC. Translation: CASSNSGYGYTF.

This chain uses TRBV6-5 with TRBJ2-1; D may be TRBD2 (5 bases). The germline V gene has CDR1 MNHEY and CDR2 SVGAGI. V was shortened by 6 bases and J by 0 bases, with 12 bases between the two germline ends. This CDR3 has 15 residues. The CDR3 DNA reads as TGTGCCAGCAGAAAGGACTTTCCCTCCTACAATGAGCAGTTCTTC. Protein: CASRKDFPSYNEQFF.

The genes are TRBV5-4 and TRBJ2-3, with no clear D. Germline assignment: CDR1 SGHNT and CDR2 YYREEE (reference sequence). The length of the CDR3 is 14 residues. Trimming removed 0 bases from V and 2 bases from J, with 7 bases in between. The CDR3 loop is CASSLGQNTDTQYF. CDR3 in DNA: TGTGCCAGCAGCTTGGGGCAAAACACAGATACGCAGTATTTT.

This clone turned up a few times. The chain recombines TRBV7-9 with TRBJ1-3; the match to TRBD1 covers 7 bases. This CDR3 is built from 13 residues. CDR1 is SEHNR and CDR2 is FQNEAQ in the germline V gene (reference sequence). V shed 5 bases and J 6 bases; nucleotides not matched to a gene: 4. DNA for the CDR3: TGTGCCAGCAGCCGGACAGGCGAAAACACCATATATTTT. Amino acid sequence: CASSRTGENTIYF. Variable domain in full (rest from reference TRBV7-9 and TRBJ1-3): DTGVSQNPRHKITKRGQNVTFRCDPISEHNRLYWYRQTLGQGPEFLTYFQNEAQLEKSRLLSDRFSAERPKGSFSTLEIQRTEQGDSAMYLCASSRTGENTIYFGEGSWLTVV.